The clone carrying this T cell receptor beta chain was seen only once. Its antigen is not known. Measured with immunoSEQ multiplex PCR; TCRdb has only the in-frame clones, and not every one. Found here are more than 35,000 clones, over 90% of them singletons; the top ten hold approximately 7.6%. This sample stems from a study of T cells in tuberculosis. Study-level background: T cells were selected with CD1B tetramers loaded with glucose monomycolate. Study-level points and caveats: Smaller distances to GMM-specific TCRs suggested their expansion in active tuberculosis.

The sequencing input was PBMCs. The clonotype originates from a donor aged 10-35 years with latent tuberculosis or without tuberculosis infection.

The CDR3 spells CASSRTDSYSNQPQHF. CDR3 coding DNA: TGTGCCAGTAGTAGGACAGACTCCTATAGCAATCAGCCCCAGCATTTT. This rearrangement joins TRBV19 to TRBJ1-5, with D tentatively TRBD1 (6 bases). The CDR3 is 16 amino acids. The V gene's germline CDR1 is LNHDA and CDR2 SQIVND (reference sequence). V was cut by 4 bases and J by 0 bases, with 13 bases left in between.